This T cell receptor beta chain originates from a study of post-analysis software for immune sequencing data. Study-wide results and limits: TRBV segments more frequent in patients than in controls numbered several and included TRBV5-6, TRBV5-1 and TRBV20-1.

The CDR3 has 12 residues. V lost 11 bases and J 8 bases, leaving 16 bases between the germline ends. Germline loops: CDR1 LGHNT, CDR2 FRNRAP. Unique molecular identifiers were present in the TCR beta cDNA libraries. TCRdb processed the PCR reads anew with MiXCR; each CDR3 protein has one entry. The sample has 750,000 to 950,000 distinct CDR3 sequences; 46% are singletons. Turning to this clonotype: Its specificity is unknown.

Sequencing used blood. This receptor was identified in a girl between 5 and 17 years old with multiple sclerosis. V usage is TRBV12-5 and J usage is TRBJ2-1, with D hard to call. CDR3: CAGAPSVHEQFF. For the CDR3, the DNA is TGTGCTGGTGCCCCCAGCGTTCATGAGCAGTTCTTC.